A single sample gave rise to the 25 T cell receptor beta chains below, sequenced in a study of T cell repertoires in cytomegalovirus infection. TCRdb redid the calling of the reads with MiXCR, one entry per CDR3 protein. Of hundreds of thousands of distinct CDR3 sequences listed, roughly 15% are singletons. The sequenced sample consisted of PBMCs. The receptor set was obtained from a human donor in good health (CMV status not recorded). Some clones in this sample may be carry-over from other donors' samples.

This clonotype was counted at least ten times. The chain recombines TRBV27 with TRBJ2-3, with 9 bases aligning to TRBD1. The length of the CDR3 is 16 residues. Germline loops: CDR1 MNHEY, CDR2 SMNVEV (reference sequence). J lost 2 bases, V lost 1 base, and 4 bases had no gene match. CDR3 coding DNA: TGTGCCAGCAGTTTATTCCGGGACAGGGCCACAGATACGCAGTATTTT. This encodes CASSLFRDRATDTQYF.

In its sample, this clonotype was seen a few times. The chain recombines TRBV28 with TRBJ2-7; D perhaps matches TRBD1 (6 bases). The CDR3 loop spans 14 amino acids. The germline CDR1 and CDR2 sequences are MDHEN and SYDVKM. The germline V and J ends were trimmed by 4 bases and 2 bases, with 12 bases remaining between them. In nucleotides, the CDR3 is TGTGCCAGCAGTTCACCGGGACAAGCCTACGAGCAGTACTTC. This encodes CASSSPGQAYEQYF.

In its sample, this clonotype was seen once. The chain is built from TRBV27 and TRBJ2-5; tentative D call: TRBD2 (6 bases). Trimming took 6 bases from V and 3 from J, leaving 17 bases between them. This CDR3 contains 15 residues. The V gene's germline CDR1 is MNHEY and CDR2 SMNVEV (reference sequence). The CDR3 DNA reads TGTGCCAGCAGAGTAGCGGTTGGGCCCAAAGAGACCCAGTACTTC. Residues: CASRVAVGPKETQYF.

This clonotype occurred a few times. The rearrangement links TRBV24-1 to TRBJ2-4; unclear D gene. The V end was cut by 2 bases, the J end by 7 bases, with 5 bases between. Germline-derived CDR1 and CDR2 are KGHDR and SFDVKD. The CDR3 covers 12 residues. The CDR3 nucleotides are TGTGCCACCAGTGATTGGCAGAACATTCAGTACTTC. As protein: CATSDWQNIQYF.

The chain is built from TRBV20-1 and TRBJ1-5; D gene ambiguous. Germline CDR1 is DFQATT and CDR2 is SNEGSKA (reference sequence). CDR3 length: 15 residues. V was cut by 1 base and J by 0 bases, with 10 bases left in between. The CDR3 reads CSARGREYSNQPQHF. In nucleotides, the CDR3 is TGCAGTGCTAGAGGGCGGGAGTATAGCAATCAGCCCCAGCATTTT.

The CDR3 region is CAISESGGLTQYF. The CDR3 bases are TGTGCCATCAGTGAGTCAGGAGGCCTTACGCAGTATTTT. The rearrangement links TRBV10-3 to TRBJ2-3; TRBD2 might be the D (5 bases). The V gene's germline CDR1 is ENHRY and CDR2 SYGVKD. Deletions cut 0 bases from V and 8 bases from J, with 9 bases between. CDR3 length: 13 residues.

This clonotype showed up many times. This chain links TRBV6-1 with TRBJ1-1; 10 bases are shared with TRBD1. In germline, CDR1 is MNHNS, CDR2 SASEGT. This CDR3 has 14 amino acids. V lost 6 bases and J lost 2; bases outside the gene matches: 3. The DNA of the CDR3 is TGTGCCAGCAGGGGACAGGGGAGAAACACTGAAGCTTTCTTT. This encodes CASRGQGRNTEAFF.

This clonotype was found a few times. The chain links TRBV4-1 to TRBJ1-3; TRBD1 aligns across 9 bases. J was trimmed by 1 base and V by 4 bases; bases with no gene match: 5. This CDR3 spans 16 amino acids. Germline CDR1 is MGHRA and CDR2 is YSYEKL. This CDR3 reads CASSLGQGSSGNTIYF. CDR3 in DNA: TGCGCCAGCAGCCTAGGACAGGGGTCGTCTGGAAACACCATATATTTT.

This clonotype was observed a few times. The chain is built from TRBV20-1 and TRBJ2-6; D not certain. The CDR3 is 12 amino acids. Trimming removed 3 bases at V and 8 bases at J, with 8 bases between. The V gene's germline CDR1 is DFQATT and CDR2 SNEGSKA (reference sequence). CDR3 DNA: TGCAGTGCTAGCTCAGATTCCAACGTCCTGACTTTC. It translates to CSASSDSNVLTF.

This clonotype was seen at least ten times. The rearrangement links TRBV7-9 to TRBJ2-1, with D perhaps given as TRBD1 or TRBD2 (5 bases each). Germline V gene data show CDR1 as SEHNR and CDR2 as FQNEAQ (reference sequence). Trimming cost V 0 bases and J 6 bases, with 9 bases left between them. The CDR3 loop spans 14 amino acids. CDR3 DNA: TGTGCCAGCAGCTTAGCGGGGGTCACCAATGAGCAGTTCTTC. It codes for CASSLAGVTNEQFF.

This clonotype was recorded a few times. The CDR3 DNA reads as TGTGCCAGCAGTGACCAGGTCAAGCAGTACTTC. Protein sequence: CASSDQVKQYF. V gene TRBV28 combines with J gene TRBJ2-7; D is undetermined. CDR3 size: 11 residues. V lost 5 bases and J lost 8, with 10 bases in between. Germline V gene data show CDR1 as MDHEN and CDR2 as SYDVKM.

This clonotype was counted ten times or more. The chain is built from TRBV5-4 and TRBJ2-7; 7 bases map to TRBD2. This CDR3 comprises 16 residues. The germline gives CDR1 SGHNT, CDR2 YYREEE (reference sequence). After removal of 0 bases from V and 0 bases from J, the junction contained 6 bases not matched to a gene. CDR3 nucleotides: TGTGCCAGCAGCTTGGGACTAGCAGGGAGCTCCTACGAGCAGTACTTC. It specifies CASSLGLAGSSYEQYF.

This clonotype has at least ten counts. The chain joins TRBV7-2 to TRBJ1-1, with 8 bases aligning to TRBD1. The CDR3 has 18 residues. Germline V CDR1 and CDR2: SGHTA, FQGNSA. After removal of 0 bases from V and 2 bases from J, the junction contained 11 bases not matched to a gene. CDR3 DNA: TGTGCCAGCAGCTTAGCTGGGACAGGAGCCCTTACTAACACTGAAGCTTTCTTT. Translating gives CASSLAGTGALTNTEAFF.

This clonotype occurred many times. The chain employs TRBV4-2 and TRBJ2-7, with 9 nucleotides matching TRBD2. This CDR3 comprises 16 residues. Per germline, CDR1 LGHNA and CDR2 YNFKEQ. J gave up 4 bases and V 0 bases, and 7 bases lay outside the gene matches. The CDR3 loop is CASSQDGGGAVYEQYF. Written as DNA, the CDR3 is TGTGCCAGCAGCCAAGATGGCGGGGGGGCCGTTTACGAGCAGTACTTC.

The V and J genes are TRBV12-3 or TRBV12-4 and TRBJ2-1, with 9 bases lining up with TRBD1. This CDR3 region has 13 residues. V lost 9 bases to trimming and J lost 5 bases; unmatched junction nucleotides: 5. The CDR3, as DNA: TGTGCCAGTGGAGGGACAGGGCACAATGAGCAGTTCTTC. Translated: CASGGTGHNEQFF.

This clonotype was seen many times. This CDR3 is CASSFIQGSGETQYF. CDR3 sequence (DNA): TGTGCCAGCAGCTTCATTCAGGGGTCTGGGGAGACCCAGTACTTC. The chain couples TRBV7-8 to TRBJ2-5; D may be TRBD1 (6 bases). V was pared by 3 bases and J by 5 bases, with 16 bases between. This CDR3 is 15 amino acids long. Germline CDR1 is SGHVS and CDR2 is FQNEAQ.

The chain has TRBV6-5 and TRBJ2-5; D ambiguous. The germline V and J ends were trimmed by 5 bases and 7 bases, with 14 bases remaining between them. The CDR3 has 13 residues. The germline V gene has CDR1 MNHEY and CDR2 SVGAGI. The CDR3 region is CASSETPGGTQYF. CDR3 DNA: TGTGCCAGCAGTGAGACACCCGGTGGGACCCAGTACTTC.

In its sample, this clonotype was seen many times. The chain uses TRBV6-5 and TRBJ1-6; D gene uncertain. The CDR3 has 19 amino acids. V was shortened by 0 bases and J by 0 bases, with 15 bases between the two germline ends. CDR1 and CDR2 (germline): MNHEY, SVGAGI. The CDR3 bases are TGTGCCAGCAGTTACTCGAAGGTGGTCGGGAGCTCCTATAATTCACCCCTCCACTTT. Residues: CASSYSKVVGSSYNSPLHF.

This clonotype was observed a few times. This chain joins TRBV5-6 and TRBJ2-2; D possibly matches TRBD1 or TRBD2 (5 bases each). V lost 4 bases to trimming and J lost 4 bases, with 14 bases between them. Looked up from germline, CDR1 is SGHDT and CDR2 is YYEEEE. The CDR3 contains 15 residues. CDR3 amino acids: CASSRGVWVTGELFF. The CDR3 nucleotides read TGTGCCAGCAGCCGGGGCGTTTGGGTCACCGGGGAGCTGTTTTTT.

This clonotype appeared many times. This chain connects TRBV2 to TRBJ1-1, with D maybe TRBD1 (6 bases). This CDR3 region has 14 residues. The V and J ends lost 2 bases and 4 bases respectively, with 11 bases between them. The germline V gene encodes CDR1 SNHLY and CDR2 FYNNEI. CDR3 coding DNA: TGTGCCAGCAGTGAACAAAGGGGGGCCACTGAAGCTTTCTTT. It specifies CASSEQRGATEAFF.

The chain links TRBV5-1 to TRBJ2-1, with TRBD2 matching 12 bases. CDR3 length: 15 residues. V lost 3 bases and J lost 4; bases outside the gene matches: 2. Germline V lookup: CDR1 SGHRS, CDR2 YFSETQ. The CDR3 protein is CASSWTSGEYNEQFF. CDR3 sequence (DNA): TGCGCCAGCAGCTGGACTAGCGGGGAATACAATGAGCAGTTCTTC.

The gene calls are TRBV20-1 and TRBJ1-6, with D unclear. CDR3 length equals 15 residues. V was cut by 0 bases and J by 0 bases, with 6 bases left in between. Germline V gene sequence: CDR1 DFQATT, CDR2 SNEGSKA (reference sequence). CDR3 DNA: TGCAGTGCTAGAGAGGCCAGCTCCTATAATTCACCCCTCCACTTT. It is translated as CSAREASSYNSPLHF.

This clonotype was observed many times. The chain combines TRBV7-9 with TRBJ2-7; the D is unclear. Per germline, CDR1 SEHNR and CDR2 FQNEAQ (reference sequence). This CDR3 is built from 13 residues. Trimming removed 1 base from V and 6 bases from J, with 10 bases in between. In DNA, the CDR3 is TGTGCCAGCAGCTTAGGGTTCACTATCGAGCAGTACTTC. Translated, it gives CASSLGFTIEQYF.

CDR3 nucleotides: TGTGCCAGCAGGGACCTCGAAGAGACCCAGTACTTC. This encodes CASRDLEETQYF. V usage is TRBV7-9 and J usage is TRBJ2-5; D is uncertain. Germline V CDR1 and CDR2: SEHNR, FQNEAQ (reference sequence). V lost 6 bases and J 3 bases, leaving 8 bases between the germline ends. The CDR3 is made up of 12 amino acids.

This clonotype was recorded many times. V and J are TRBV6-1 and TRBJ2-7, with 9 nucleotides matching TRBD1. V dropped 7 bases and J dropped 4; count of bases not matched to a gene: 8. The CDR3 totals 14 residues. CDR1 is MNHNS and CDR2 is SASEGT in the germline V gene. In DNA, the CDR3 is TGTGCCAGCAACCTCGGACAGGGGTGGTACGAGCAGTACTTC. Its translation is CASNLGQGWYEQYF.